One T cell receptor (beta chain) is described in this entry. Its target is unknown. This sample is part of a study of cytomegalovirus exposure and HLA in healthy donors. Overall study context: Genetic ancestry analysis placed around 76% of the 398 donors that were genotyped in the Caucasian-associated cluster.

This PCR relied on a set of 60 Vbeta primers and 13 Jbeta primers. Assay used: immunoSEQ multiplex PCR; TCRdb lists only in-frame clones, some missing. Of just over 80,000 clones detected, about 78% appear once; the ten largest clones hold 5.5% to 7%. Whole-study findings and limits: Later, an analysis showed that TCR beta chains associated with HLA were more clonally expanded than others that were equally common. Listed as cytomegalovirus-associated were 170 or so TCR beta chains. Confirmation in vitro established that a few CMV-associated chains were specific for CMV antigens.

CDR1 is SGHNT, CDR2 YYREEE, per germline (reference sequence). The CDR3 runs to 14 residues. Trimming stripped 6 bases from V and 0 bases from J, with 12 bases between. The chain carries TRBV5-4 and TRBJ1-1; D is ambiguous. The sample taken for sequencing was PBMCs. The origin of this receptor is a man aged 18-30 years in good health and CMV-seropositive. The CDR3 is CASNSGSLNTEAFF. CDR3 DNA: TGTGCCAGCAACAGCGGTTCTTTGAACACTGAAGCTTTCTTT.